These 31 T cell receptor beta chains share one sample of origin, sequenced in a study of regulatory T cells in long-lasting Graves disease. Assembly of TCR beta libraries relied on iRepertoire HTBI primers together with Arm-PCR of CDR3 regions. One entry per CDR3 protein results from TCRdb running MiXCR on the multiplex PCR reads. The table lists some 250,000 distinct CDR3 sequences, 20% of them singletons. Time point indicated: newly diagnosed GD, antithyroid drugs for less than 3 months. Preparation of the TCR library used RNA extracted from PBMCs. This specimen was peripheral blood mononuclear cells (PBMCs), taken at new diagnosis, from a patient treated with antithyroid drugs. These receptors all come from a female donor with Graves disease.

V usage is TRBV20-1 and J usage is TRBJ2-7; no firm D call. V was shortened by 0 bases and J by 6 bases, with 15 bases between the two germline ends. The CDR3 sequence is 14 residues long. Germline loops: CDR1 DFQATT, CDR2 SNEGSKA (reference sequence). The CDR3 coding sequence is TGCAGTGCTAGAGATTATAGTTCGGTAGCCGAGCAGTACTTC. Its protein product is CSARDYSSVAEQYF.

About this clonotype: With a much larger clone just one base away, this may be a read error. V gene TRBV20-1 combines with J gene TRBJ2-1; D gene unclear. Deletions cut 1 base from V and 0 bases from J, with 10 bases between. CDR1 is DFQATT, CDR2 SNEGSKA, per germline (reference sequence). The CDR3 contains 15 residues. The CDR3 sequence is CSARVGETSYNEQFF. The CDR3 DNA reads TGCAGTGCTAGAGTTGGGGAAACCTCCTACAATGAGCAGTTCTTC.

The rearrangement links TRBV7-3 to TRBJ2-3, with D perhaps matching TRBD1 (5 bases). Germline V lookup: CDR1 SGHTA, CDR2 FQGTGA. Trimming stripped 2 bases from V and 6 bases from J, with 9 bases between. The CDR3 runs 13 residues. In DNA, the CDR3 is TGTGCCAGCAGCTTAGAGGACACTGATACGCAGTATTTT. This gives the protein CASSLEDTDTQYF. Using reference TRBV7-3 and TRBJ2-3 for the parts outside the CDR3, the full variable domain is GAGVSQTPSNKVTEKGKYVELRCDPISGHTALYWYRQSLGQGPEFLIYFQGTGAADDSGLPNDRFFAVRPEGSVSTLKIQRTERGDSAVYLCASSLEDTDTQYFGPGTRLTVL.

This clonotype showed up many times. J is TRBJ2-1 and V is TRBV5-1; D might be TRBD2 (6 bases). CDR1 SGHRS and CDR2 YFSETQ come from the germline V gene. The CDR3 has 15 amino acids. V was clipped by 0 bases and J by 1 base, with 8 bases between them. CDR3 amino acids: CASSLAAGSYNEQFF. In nucleotides, the CDR3 is TGCGCCAGCAGCTTGGCTGCGGGGTCCTACAATGAGCAGTTCTTC.

Concerning this clonotype: This sequence may be a read error, since a much larger clone differs from it by one base. The J gene is TRBJ1-4, the V gene TRBV7-2, with 7 bases fitting TRBD1. The CDR3 runs to 16 residues. The germline gives CDR1 SGHTA, CDR2 FQGNSA. V shed 8 bases, J shed 5 bases, and the junction held 14 bases outside the gene matches. The CDR3 is CASGSRTGPPNEKLFF. The CDR3 region has the DNA TGTGCCAGCGGCAGCAGGACAGGCCCTCCAAATGAAAAACTGTTTTTT. Using reference TRBV7-2 and TRBJ1-4 for the parts outside the CDR3, the full variable domain is GAGVSQSPSNKVTEKGKDVELRCDPISGHTALYWYRQSLGQGLEFLIYFQGNSAPDKSGLPSDRFSAERTGGSVSTLTIQRTQQEDSAVYLCASGSRTGPPNEKLFFGSGTQLSVL.

This chain connects TRBV5-1 to TRBJ1-4; D not resolved. Germline V lookup: CDR1 SGHRS, CDR2 YFSETQ. V was trimmed by 5 bases and J by 5 bases, leaving 16 bases between them. The CDR3 contains 15 residues. The CDR3 bases are TGCGCCAGCAGTCCCGACCGACACCGAAATGAAAAACTGTTTTTT. Residues: CASSPDRHRNEKLFF.

In its sample, this clonotype was seen many times. The chain joins TRBV11-2 to TRBJ1-1; 7 positions match TRBD1. CDR3 length: 15 residues. Trimming took 3 bases from V and 4 from J; bases not matched to a gene: 8. Germline CDR1 and CDR2: SGHAT and FQNNGV. CDR3 coding DNA: TGTGCCAGCAGCTTGGACAGGACTTTGAGCACTGAAGCTTTCTTT. It is translated as CASSLDRTLSTEAFF.

Note on this clonotype: A much bigger clone sits one base away, suggesting this may be a read error. The rearrangement links TRBV7-3 to TRBJ2-1; D remains ambiguous. The CDR3 contains 14 residues. V was cut by 2 bases and J by 6 bases, with 11 bases left in between. Germline values: CDR1 SGHTA, CDR2 FQGTGA. The CDR3 is CASSLYRDPNEQFF. In DNA, the CDR3 is TGTGCCAGCAGCTTATATCGCGACCCCAATGAGCAGTTCTTC.

This clonotype was seen only a few times. The CDR3 DNA sequence: TGTGCCAGCAGCTCCGGGCCTCTGGGGTCCACAGATACGCAGTATTTT. The encoded protein is CASSSGPLGSTDTQYF. The chain couples TRBV5-4 to TRBJ2-3; D uncertain. The CDR3 totals 16 residues. Trimming stripped 3 bases from V and 2 bases from J, with 16 bases between. Germline lookup yields CDR1 SGHNT and CDR2 YYREEE (reference sequence).

In its sample, this clonotype was seen many times. The rearrangement joins TRBV5-5 to TRBJ2-7; no reliable D call. CDR1 and CDR2 (germline): SGHKS, YYEKEE (reference sequence). The V gene lost 4 bases and the J gene lost 4 bases, with 15 bases spanning the gap. This CDR3 has 14 amino acids. The CDR3 bases are TGTGCCAGCAGCCCCGCCCCCAGAGAATACGAGCAGTACTTC. Encoded protein: CASSPAPREYEQYF.

The sample holds one count of this clonotype. A read error is possible here, since a much larger clone lies one base away. The chain employs TRBV7-6 and TRBJ1-1, with unresolved D. The CDR3 is 13 amino acids. CDR1 and CDR2 (germline): SGHVS, FNYEAQ. The DNA for the CDR3 is TGTGCCAGCAGCAAAGGCCTTAACACTGGAGCTTTCTTT. Its protein product is CASSKGLNTGAFF.

This clonotype was found many times. The chain carries TRBV5-5 and TRBJ2-1; 11 nucleotides line up with TRBD2. Germline trimming cut 0 bases from V and 4 bases from J; bases unmatched to any gene: 3. The CDR3 is made up of 16 amino acids. Germline lookup yields CDR1 SGHKS and CDR2 YYEKEE (reference sequence). The CDR3 DNA sequence: TGTGCCAGCAGCTTGGAACTAGCGGGAGTTTACAATGAGCAGTTCTTC. Translated: CASSLELAGVYNEQFF.

The table lists this clonotype with many counts. J is TRBJ2-1 and V is TRBV2; 9 bases are shared with TRBD1. The CDR3 is 13 amino acids. Germline trimming cut 7 bases from V and 8 bases from J; bases unmatched to any gene: 6. The germline V gene encodes CDR1 SNHLY and CDR2 FYNNEI. The CDR3 DNA is TGTGCCAGCATGAAGGACAGGGGCGATGAGCAGTTCTTC. Residues: CASMKDRGDEQFF.

The sample holds many counts of this clonotype. This chain uses TRBV6-2 or TRBV6-3 with TRBJ2-7, with 7 nucleotides matching TRBD1. CDR1 is MNHEY, CDR2 SVGEGT, per germline. CDR3 length equals 14 residues. Trimming cost V 3 bases and J 2 bases; bases outside gene matches: 4. The CDR3 here is CASSYGDSTYEQYF. The CDR3 DNA sequence: TGTGCCAGCAGTTATGGGGACAGTACCTACGAGCAGTACTTC.

In its sample, this clonotype was seen a few times. This clone may be a read error of a much larger clone one base away. This sequence joins TRBV12-3 or TRBV12-4 and TRBJ1-6; D gene uncertain. The CDR3 has 14 amino acids. With 5 bases removed from V and 7 bases from J, the gap between germline ends came to 12 bases. CDR3 coding DNA: TGTGCCAGCAGTGTACGGGGTAGAAATTCACCCCTCCACTTT. It is translated as CASSVRGRNSPLHF.

On this clonotype: A read error is likely here: a far larger clone is one base away. The V and J genes are TRBV7-9 and TRBJ2-1, with D perhaps TRBD2 (6 bases). The CDR3 runs to 17 residues. V lost 5 bases, J lost 4 bases, and 21 bases lay in between. In germline, CDR1 is SEHNR, CDR2 FQNEAQ (reference sequence). CDR3 sequence reads: CASSPGKGRTGYNEQFF. DNA of the CDR3: TGTGCCAGCAGCCCCGGTAAGGGGAGGACGGGGTACAATGAGCAGTTCTTC.

The sample holds many counts of this clonotype. The chain is built from TRBV12-3 or TRBV12-4 and TRBJ2-2; weak D call: TRBD1 (6 bases). This CDR3 spans 13 amino acids. The ends were cut back, 6 bases at V and 6 bases at J, with 11 bases in the middle. CDR3 loop: CASRPTGPGELFF. In DNA, the CDR3 is TGTGCCAGCAGGCCTACAGGGCCCGGGGAGCTGTTTTTT.

This clonotype has more than one count but fewer than ten. The chain recombines TRBV7-2 with TRBJ1-6, with 8 bases aligning to TRBD1. This CDR3 is built from 15 residues. The junction had 6 bases not matched to a gene; V was cut back by 5 bases and J by 6 bases. Germline loops: CDR1 SGHTA, CDR2 FQGNSA. The CDR3 nucleotides are TGTGCCAGCAGCCGACCGGGACAGGTTAATTCACCCCTCCACTTT. Its protein product is CASSRPGQVNSPLHF.

A word on this clonotype: Possible read error: a much larger clone is one base away. The gene calls are TRBV12-3 or TRBV12-4 and TRBJ2-2, with TRBD2 matching 8 bases. This CDR3 is 15 amino acids long. This CDR3 is CASSLAGGVTGELVF. The CDR3 DNA reads TGTGCCAGCAGTTTGGCCGGGGGGGTCACCGGGGAGCTGGTTTTT.

This clonotype was seen many times. V usage is TRBV7-2 and J usage is TRBJ2-2; 7 bases are shared with TRBD1. V was pared by 5 bases and J by 6 bases, with 3 bases of the junction left unmatched. CDR3 length equals 13 residues. Germline V CDR1 and CDR2: SGHTA, FQGNSA. The CDR3 sequence is CASSRDRAGELFF. DNA for the CDR3: TGTGCCAGCAGCAGAGACAGGGCCGGGGAGCTGTTTTTT.

The table lists this clonotype with many counts. The CDR3 is CASSFSSSSGNTIYF. The CDR3 bases are TGCGCCAGCAGCTTTAGCAGCAGCTCTGGAAACACCATATATTTT. The V call is TRBV5-1, the J call TRBJ1-3; D is unclear. This CDR3 contains 15 residues. Germline assignment: CDR1 SGHRS and CDR2 YFSETQ. V lost 2 bases and J lost 0, with 9 bases in between.

This clonotype was observed at least ten times. This chain links TRBV4-3 with TRBJ2-7; 13 bases fit TRBD2. This CDR3 is built from 16 residues. In germline, CDR1 is LGHNA, CDR2 YSLEER. Trimming at V came to 1 base and at J to 4 bases, leaving 4 bases not matched to a gene. The CDR3 bases are TGCGCCAGCAGCCAAGCCAGGACTAGCGGGAGATACGAGCAGTACTTC. Translating gives CASSQARTSGRYEQYF.

This clonotype was detected many times. The rearrangement links TRBV6-2 or TRBV6-3 to TRBJ1-5; TRBD1 matches 7 bases. V shed 3 bases, J shed 2 bases, and the junction held 13 bases outside the gene matches. Germline CDR1 MNHEY, CDR2 SVGEGT. This CDR3 spans 18 amino acids. CDR3 nucleotides: TGTGCCAGCAGTTATGGGATGGATATTGACAGGGGCAATCAGCCCCAGCATTTT. It is translated as CASSYGMDIDRGNQPQHF.

This clonotype has a count of ten or more. The chain carries TRBV28 and TRBJ2-7; D gene ambiguous. Germline CDR1 is MDHEN and CDR2 is SYDVKM. CDR3 length: 12 residues. Trimming removed 6 bases at V and 3 bases at J, with 9 bases between. This chain's CDR3 is CASSSPYYEQYF. The DNA of the CDR3 is TGTGCCAGCAGCTCCCCCTACTACGAGCAGTACTTC.

There are many counts of this clonotype. This chain joins TRBV20-1 and TRBJ1-5; 10 nucleotides agree with TRBD1. CDR3 length equals 14 residues. V dropped 6 bases and J dropped 1; count of bases not matched to a gene: 3. The V gene's germline CDR1 is DFQATT and CDR2 SNEGSKA (reference sequence). The CDR3 DNA follows: TGCAGTGCCAAGGGACAGGGGAGCAATCAGCCCCAGCATTTT. Amino acid sequence: CSAKGQGSNQPQHF.

This clonotype was counted a single time. This may be a read error, as it is one base from a much larger clone. This is likely a read error, given that the CDR3 carries no conserved phenylalanine or tryptophan at its end. The chain recombines TRBV20-1 with TRBJ2-7; D might be TRBD2 (5 bases). Trimming left V 3 bases short and J 4 bases short, with 13 bases between. This CDR3 spans 13 amino acids. From germline, CDR1 is DFQATT and CDR2 SNEGSKA (reference sequence). CDR3 amino acids: CSAREVLAYEQYS. As DNA, the CDR3 is TGCAGTGCTAGGGAGGTCCTAGCATACGAGCAGTACTCC.

The chain is built from TRBV6-2 or TRBV6-3 and TRBJ2-7, with D maybe TRBD2 (5 bases). This CDR3 is built from 13 residues. Germline assignment: CDR1 MNHEY and CDR2 SVGEGT. The V end was cut by 5 bases, the J end by 2 bases, with 10 bases between. This CDR3 is CASSEGRTYEQYF. For the CDR3, the DNA is TGTGCCAGCAGTGAGGGCAGAACCTACGAGCAGTACTTC.

The sample holds many counts of this clonotype. V gene TRBV30 combines with J gene TRBJ1-1; no clear D gene. The germline V and J ends were trimmed by 2 bases and 1 base, with 5 bases remaining between them. The CDR3 spans 12 residues. Germline CDR1 is GTSNPN and CDR2 is SVGIG (reference sequence). CDR3 residues: CAWSYRNTEAFF. The DNA of the CDR3 is TGTGCCTGGAGTTACAGGAACACTGAAGCTTTCTTT.

V and J are TRBV7-3 and TRBJ2-3, with D maybe TRBD2 (6 bases). Deletions cut 1 base from V and 5 bases from J, with 10 bases between. Germline V CDR1 and CDR2: SGHTA, FQGTGA. The CDR3 contains 14 residues. The CDR3 reads CASSLIGEEDTQYF. The CDR3 coding sequence is TGTGCCAGCAGCTTAATAGGGGAGGAAGATACGCAGTATTTT.

The V gene is TRBV5-5, the J gene TRBJ2-1; 9 nucleotides agree with TRBD2. The V and J ends lost 1 base and 9 bases, in that order; junction bases with no gene match: 11. Germline-derived CDR1 and CDR2 are SGHKS and YYEKEE (reference sequence). The CDR3 totals 16 residues. This chain's CDR3 is CASSLSLAGPRSEQFF. CDR3 sequence (DNA): TGTGCCAGCAGCTTGTCCCTAGCGGGACCTCGGAGTGAGCAGTTCTTC.

This clonotype was observed a few times. V gene TRBV19 combines with J gene TRBJ2-1, with 7 positions matching TRBD1. Trimming removed 6 bases from V and 6 bases from J; junction bases left unmatched: 8. The germline gives CDR1 LNHDA, CDR2 SQIVND (reference sequence). The CDR3 length is 14 residues. CDR3 sequence reads: CASSTPTGSNEQFF. The DNA for the CDR3 is TGTGCCAGTAGCACCCCGACAGGGAGCAATGAGCAGTTCTTC.